The 5 T cell receptor beta chains below all came from one sample that was sequenced in a study of CD8+CD57+ T cells in acquired aplastic anemia. Profiling that covered TCR beta VDJ and CDR3 relied on genomic DNA as its template. TCRdb reanalysed the reads using MiXCR and keeps one entry per CDR3 protein. The sample holds about 200,000 distinct CDR3 sequences; approximately 35% are singletons and the top ten take 1.1%. The specimen sequenced was sorted CD4+, CD8+, or CD8+CD57+ T cells (not recorded which) from PBMCs. These receptors all stem from a human donor in good health, serving as a control.

The count of this clonotype is one. V gene TRBV18 combines with J gene TRBJ1-3; 7 bases are a match to TRBD1. J lost 0 bases, V lost 7 bases, and 6 bases had no gene match. The germline V gene encodes CDR1 KGHSH and CDR2 LQKENI. This CDR3 spans 15 amino acids. CDR3 DNA: TGTGCCAGCTTCAACAGGGGTAACTCTGGAAACACCATATATTTT. Translation gives CASFNRGNSGNTIYF.

This clonotype was recorded a few times. Because the CDR3 is missing its conserved closing phenylalanine or tryptophan, this is likely a read error. The J gene is TRBJ2-1, the V gene TRBV20-1, with TRBD2 identical over 10 bases. Germline loops: CDR1 DFQATT, CDR2 SNEGSKA (reference sequence). The CDR3 spans 15 residues. V was clipped by 3 bases and J by 2 bases; unmatched bases: 4. The CDR3 DNA reads as TGCAGTGCTAGCAAGGGACTAGCGACCTACAATGAGCAGTTCTCC. The encoded protein is CSASKGLATYNEQFS.

This clonotype was counted ten times or more. V and J are TRBV20-1 and TRBJ1-2; 9 bases fit TRBD1. Germline values: CDR1 DFQATT, CDR2 SNEGSKA (reference sequence). The J segment lost 7 bases and the V segment lost 0 bases, leaving 12 bases of the junction unmatched. The CDR3 extends over 16 amino acids. Here the CDR3 DNA reads TGCAGTGCTAGAGACAAACGCAGGACAGGGGATATTGGCTACACCTTC. Amino acids: CSARDKRRTGDIGYTF.

The V call is TRBV10-3, the J call TRBJ2-7; D is perhaps TRBD1 (6 bases). V dropped 2 bases and J dropped 2 bases, with 22 bases sitting between them. From germline, CDR1 is ENHRY and CDR2 SYGVKD. The CDR3 has 18 residues. CDR3 DNA sequence: TGTGCCATCAGTGAGGCTGATTTTTGGGCAGGGGACACCTACGAGCAGTACTTC. Amino acid sequence: CAISEADFWAGDTYEQYF.

There are many counts of this clonotype. V gene TRBV29-1 combines with J gene TRBJ1-1, with no clear D. The CDR3 is 11 residues long. CDR1 and CDR2 (germline): SQVTM, ANQGSEA. Deletions cut 4 bases from V and 3 bases from J, with 6 bases between. The CDR3 DNA is TGCAGCGTTGTCGTCTACACTGAAGCTTTCTTT. As protein: CSVVVYTEAFF.